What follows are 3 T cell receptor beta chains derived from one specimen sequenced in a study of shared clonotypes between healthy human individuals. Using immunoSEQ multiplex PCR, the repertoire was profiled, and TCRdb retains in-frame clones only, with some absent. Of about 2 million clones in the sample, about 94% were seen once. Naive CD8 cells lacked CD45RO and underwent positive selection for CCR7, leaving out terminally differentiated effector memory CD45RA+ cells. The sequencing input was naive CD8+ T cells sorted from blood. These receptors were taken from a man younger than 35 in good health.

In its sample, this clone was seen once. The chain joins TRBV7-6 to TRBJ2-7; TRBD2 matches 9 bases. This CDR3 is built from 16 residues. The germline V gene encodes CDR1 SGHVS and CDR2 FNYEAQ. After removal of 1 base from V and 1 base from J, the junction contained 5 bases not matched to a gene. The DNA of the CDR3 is TGTGCCAGCAGCTTAGTGACGGCGGGGGGGTCCTACGAGCAGTACTTC. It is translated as CASSLVTAGGSYEQYF.

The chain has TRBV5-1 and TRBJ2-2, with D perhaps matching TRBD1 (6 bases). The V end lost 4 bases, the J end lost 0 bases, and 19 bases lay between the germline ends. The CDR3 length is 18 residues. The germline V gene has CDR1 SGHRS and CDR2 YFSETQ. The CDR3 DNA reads TGCGCCAGCAGCCCCGAAAGGCCCGGGACATCGAACACCGGGGAGCTGTTTTTT. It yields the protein CASSPERPGTSNTGELFF.

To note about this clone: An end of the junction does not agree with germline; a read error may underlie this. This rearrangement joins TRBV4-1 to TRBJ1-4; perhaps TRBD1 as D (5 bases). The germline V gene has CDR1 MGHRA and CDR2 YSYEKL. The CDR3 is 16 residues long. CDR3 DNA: TGCGCCAGCAGCCAAGAATCGGGGCGCACTAGTGAAAAACTGTTTTTT. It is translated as CASSQESGRTSEKLFF.